In this sample, the clone carrying this T cell receptor beta chain turned up a few times. A much more abundant neighbour one base away suggests this may be a read error. Full-length variable regions came from constant-region reverse primers plus semi-nested Nested Universal Primer A PCR. Using its own MiXCR run on the 5' RACE reads, TCRdb lists one record per CDR3 protein. Among 10,000 to 12,000 distinct CDR3 sequences listed, roughly 15% were seen once. The sorted Tregs were CD4+CD25+CD127-/low cells. V lost 6 bases and J lost 8, with 13 bases in between. This CDR3 region has 12 residues. The receptor's source is a female donor with breast cancer. The material sequenced was Tregs sorted from a lymph node. The rearrangement links TRBV12-3 or TRBV12-4 to TRBJ1-2; D call uncertain. CDR3: CASSRDGLGYTF. Written as DNA, the CDR3 is TGTGCCAGCAGCCGCGACGGGTTAGGCTACACCTTC.